These 32 T cell receptor beta chains originate from one sample sequenced in a study of T cells expressing NK-cell markers. TCRdb reworked the 5' RACE reads into one entry per CDR3 protein, no DNA. The table lists under 200,000 distinct CDR3 sequences, with 18% in the top ten. Material: blood T cells: a sorted CD56 or NKG2C T cell subset, CD4+ or CD8+ T cells, or bulk PBMC T cells (not recorded which). Source of these receptors: a woman aged 18 to 75 in good health.

This chain's CDR3 is CASSSFPGQGARGQPQHF. The gene calls are TRBV12-3 or TRBV12-4 and TRBJ1-5; TCRdb names TRBD1, which stays unverified in the absence of DNA. The CDR3 loop spans 18 amino acids.

This rearrangement joins TRBV20-1 to TRBJ1-1. CDR3 length: 11 amino acids. Germline V CDR1 and CDR2: DFQATT, SNEGSKA (reference sequence). CDR3 loop: CSARPRSEAFF.

The V and J genes are TRBV9 and TRBJ2-5. This CDR3 comprises 13 residues. CDR1 is SGDLS, CDR2 YYNGEE, per germline. The CDR3 region is CASSGAAQETQYF.

The chain is built from TRBV7-3 and TRBJ2-1; TCRdb selects TRBD2, and the lack of DNA leaves this call unchecked. The CDR3 sequence is 17 residues long. CDR1 is SGHTA, CDR2 FQGTGA, per germline. Here the CDR3 reads CASSTQTGTSGLNEQFF.

The chain joins TRBV12-3 or TRBV12-4 to TRBJ2-3; TCRdb's assignment of TRBD2 cannot be checked, as there is no DNA. The CDR3 runs 15 residues. The CDR3 protein is CASSRAGGQTDTQYF.

CDR3 protein: CSATSRGTAYEQYF. This chain joins TRBV20-1 and TRBJ2-7; TCRdb outputs TRBD1, but without DNA this stays unchecked. This CDR3 is 14 amino acids long. Germline V CDR1 and CDR2: DFQATT, SNEGSKA (reference sequence).

The genes are TRBV5-1 and TRBJ2-7. This CDR3 comprises 13 residues. Germline V gene data show CDR1 as SGHRS and CDR2 as YFSETQ. CDR3 residues: CASSLPGLYEQYF.

The chain uses TRBV4-2 and TRBJ2-2. The germline V gene has CDR1 LGHNA and CDR2 YNFKEQ. The CDR3 length is 15 residues. The chain's CDR3 is CASSQETSRAGELFF.

The chain uses TRBV6-1 and TRBJ1-1. From germline, CDR1 is MNHNS and CDR2 SASEGT. The CDR3 extends over 13 amino acids. CDR3 sequence: CASRDSLGTEAFF.

This CDR3 reads CASSAAGALNTGELFF. The V gene is TRBV9, the J gene TRBJ2-2; TCRdb selects TRBD2, and the lack of DNA leaves this call unchecked. CDR1 and CDR2 (germline): SGDLS, YYNGEE. This CDR3 is built from 16 residues.

The genes are TRBV6-1 and TRBJ2-2; TCRdb proposes TRBD2, but this gene call is untestable without DNA. CDR1 and CDR2 (germline): MNHNS, SASEGT. The length of the CDR3 is 15 residues. The CDR3 sequence: CASKPLAEITGELFF.

The genes are TRBV5-1 and TRBJ2-3. CDR1 is SGHRS, CDR2 YFSETQ, per germline. The CDR3 loop spans 15 amino acids. The chain's CDR3 is CASSQGGDRTDTQYF.

The chain uses TRBV27 and TRBJ1-4; checking the TCRdb D call of TRBD1 is not possible without DNA. Germline assignment: CDR1 MNHEY and CDR2 SMNVEV (reference sequence). This CDR3 has 13 amino acids. CDR3 region: CASGTGRGEKLFF.

The V and J genes are TRBV9 and TRBJ2-3; TCRdb gives TRBD2 as the D gene, but with no DNA this cannot be confirmed. This CDR3 has 15 amino acids. Germline loops: CDR1 SGDLS, CDR2 YYNGEE. CDR3 sequence reads: CASSVDGRGLDTQYF. The full variable domain, completed using reference TRBV9 and TRBJ2-3, is DSGVTQTPKHLITATGQRVTLRCSPRSGDLSVYWYQQSLDQGLQFLIQYYNGEERAKGNILERFSAQQFPDLHSELNLSSLELGDSALYFCASSVDGRGLDTQYFGPGTRLTVL.

The rearrangement uses TRBV11-2 and TRBJ1-3. The CDR3 is 15 amino acids. Germline loops: CDR1 SGHAT, CDR2 FQNNGV. This chain's CDR3 is CASSLGMPSSNTIYF.

The chain is built from TRBV7-3 and TRBJ2-1; TCRdb gives TRBD2 as the D gene, but with no DNA this cannot be confirmed. CDR1 and CDR2 from the germline V gene are SGHTA and FQGTGA. The CDR3 has 15 residues. The CDR3 protein is CASSALAGGRNEQFF.

The CDR3 reads CSAREPTSASYEQYF. V is TRBV20-1 and J is TRBJ2-7. The germline CDR1 and CDR2 sequences are DFQATT and SNEGSKA (reference sequence). This CDR3 has 15 residues.

The chain is built from TRBV20-1 and TRBJ1-2; the TCRdb D gene call, TRBD1, has no DNA to confirm it. The CDR3 sequence is 12 residues long. Germline lookup yields CDR1 DFQATT and CDR2 SNEGSKA (reference sequence). CDR3 loop: CSASPRVEGYTF.

The chain links TRBV20-1 to TRBJ2-1; TCRdb calls TRBD2, which cannot be checked without DNA. Germline V gives CDR1 DFQATT, CDR2 SNEGSKA (reference sequence). This CDR3 region has 14 residues. This CDR3 is CSAGGAGDYNEQFF.

The genes are TRBV7-3 and TRBJ2-7; there is no DNA to check the TCRdb D call of TRBD1. CDR1 is SGHTA and CDR2 is FQGTGA in the germline V gene. This CDR3 is built from 12 residues. This CDR3 is CASSFPGAEQYF.

The chain is built from TRBV5-1 and TRBJ2-2; no DNA is available, so the TRBD1 call from TCRdb remains unchecked. The germline CDR1 and CDR2 sequences are SGHRS and YFSETQ. The CDR3 is made up of 16 amino acids. The CDR3 sequence is CASSLGTGGNTGELFF.

The chain recombines TRBV10-3 with TRBJ2-6; the TRBD1 assignment by TCRdb is unverifiable without DNA. CDR3 length equals 16 residues. The germline gives CDR1 ENHRY, CDR2 SYGVKD. CDR3 protein: CAISAPGVSGANVLTF.

The chain uses TRBV20-1 and TRBJ2-3; there is no DNA to check the TCRdb D call of TRBD2. The germline gives CDR1 DFQATT, CDR2 SNEGSKA (reference sequence). This CDR3 has 16 amino acids. CDR3: CSARRASGSITDTQYF.

The chain joins TRBV15 to TRBJ2-5; TCRdb gives TRBD1 as the D gene, but with no DNA this cannot be confirmed. Germline V gene data show CDR1 as LNHNV and CDR2 as YYDKDF (reference sequence). The CDR3 runs to 17 residues. The CDR3 is CATSSLGRAGMGETQYF. Full variable domain (missing parts from reference TRBV15 and TRBJ2-5): DAMVIQNPRYQVTQFGKPVTLSCSQTLNHNVMYWYQQKSSQAPKLLFHYYDKDFNNEADTPDNFQSRRPNTSFCFLDIRSPGLGDTAMYLCATSSLGRAGMGETQYFGPGTRLLVL.

This sequence joins TRBV18 and TRBJ2-3; TCRdb indicates TRBD2, and absent DNA this call remains unverified. The CDR3 is 15 residues long. The germline CDR1 and CDR2 sequences are KGHSH and LQKENI. CDR3 protein: CASSSRAGRTDTQYF.

The chain carries TRBV11-2 and TRBJ2-5; the TCRdb D gene call, TRBD1, has no DNA to confirm it. From germline, CDR1 is SGHAT and CDR2 FQNNGV. This CDR3 has 16 residues. The CDR3 reads CASSSGWGAQVETQYF. Full variable domain (rest looked up from reference TRBV11-2 and TRBJ2-5): EAGVAQSPRYKIIEKRQSVAFWCNPISGHATLYWYQQILGQGPKLLIQFQNNGVVDDSQLPKDRFSAERLKGVDSTLKIQPAKLEDSAVYLCASSSGWGAQVETQYFGPGTRLLVL.

The chain joins TRBV24-1 to TRBJ2-2; no DNA is available, so the TRBD2 call from TCRdb remains unchecked. The length of the CDR3 is 17 residues. The V gene's germline CDR1 is KGHDR and CDR2 SFDVKD. CDR3 sequence reads: CATSESAGGPNTGELFF.

This chain joins TRBV29-1 and TRBJ2-3; TCRdb selects TRBD2, and the lack of DNA leaves this call unchecked. The CDR3 length is 14 residues. Germline CDR1 reads SQVTM; CDR2 reads ANQGSEA. This CDR3 reads CSVRLGSVSDTQYF.

The chain is built from TRBV29-1 and TRBJ2-3; TCRdb indicates TRBD1, and absent DNA this call remains unverified. The CDR3 loop spans 14 amino acids. The germline CDR1 and CDR2 sequences are SQVTM and ANQGSEA. The CDR3 loop is CSVSPRTGRNTQYF.

J is TRBJ2-5 and V is TRBV3-1. This CDR3 has 14 residues. CDR1 and CDR2 (germline): LGHDT, YNNKEL (reference sequence). CDR3 in amino acids: CASSHHSLQETQYF.

The V call is TRBV5-1, the J call TRBJ2-3; TCRdb selects TRBD2, and the lack of DNA leaves this call unchecked. Germline V gene lookup returns CDR1 SGHRS and CDR2 YFSETQ. The CDR3 consists of 17 residues. CDR3 residues: CASSLAPSGASTDTQYF.

The chain is built from TRBV2 and TRBJ2-3; TCRdb's D call of TRBD2 is untestable without DNA. The CDR3 is 16 residues long. Per the germline V gene, CDR1 is SNHLY and CDR2 is FYNNEI. CDR3 residues: CASSESSGRRTDTQYF.